Following are 29 T cell receptor beta chains from one sample sequenced in a study of cytomegalovirus exposure and HLA in healthy donors. Profiling relied on immunoSEQ multiplex PCR, and the TCRdb table lists in-frame clones only, not all of them. The table records some 290,000 clones, 88% of them present only once. Sequencing was done on a sample of PBMCs. The source is a man in his thirties or forties in good health and CMV-seronegative.

The chain has TRBV6-5 and TRBJ1-2; D perhaps matches TRBD1 (5 bases). The germline CDR1 and CDR2 sequences are MNHEY and SVGAGI. The CDR3 is made up of 15 amino acids. V was trimmed by 6 bases and J by 5 bases, leaving 19 bases between them. The CDR3 is CASRRDVTRGYGYTF. The CDR3 bases are TGTGCCAGCAGGCGGGACGTAACTCGAGGGTATGGCTACACCTTC.

The gene calls are TRBV5-5 and TRBJ2-3; no definite D call. V was cut by 4 bases and J by 3 bases, with 12 bases left in between. The V gene's germline CDR1 is SGHKS and CDR2 YYEKEE (reference sequence). The CDR3 is made up of 14 amino acids. The CDR3 loop is CASSGDEQTDTQYF. The CDR3 DNA reads TGTGCCAGCAGCGGCGACGAACAGACAGATACGCAGTATTTT.

This clone has just one count. The chain couples TRBV5-4 to TRBJ1-6; D is possibly TRBD1 (6 bases). This CDR3 is built from 14 residues. The germline V and J ends were trimmed by 5 bases and 10 bases, with 16 bases remaining between them. Germline V gene lookup returns CDR1 SGHNT and CDR2 YYREEE (reference sequence). CDR3 coding DNA: TGTGCCAGCAGTCAGAACACAGGGATATCACCCCTCCACTTT. Translated, it gives CASSQNTGISPLHF. Based on the CDR3 plus reference TRBV5-4 and TRBJ1-6, the full variable domain is ETGVTQSPTHLIKTRGQQVTLRCSSQSGHNTVSWYQQALGQGPQFIFQYYREEENGRGNFPPRFSGLQFPNYSSELNVNALELDDSALYLCASSQNTGISPLHFGNGTRLTVT.

In its sample, this clone was seen a few times. This chain uses TRBV25-1 with TRBJ1-2; no clear D. The ends were cut back, 3 bases at V and 8 bases at J, with 4 bases in the middle. This CDR3 spans 10 amino acids. Germline V gene lookup returns CDR1 MGHDK and CDR2 SYGVNS. CDR3 sequence (DNA): TGTGCCAGCAGTGATGTAGGCTACACCTTC. Translated: CASSDVGYTF.

The CDR3 spells CASSQELNTGELFF. For the CDR3, the DNA is TGCGCCAGCAGCCAAGAACTGAACACCGGGGAGCTGTTTTTT. This rearrangement joins TRBV4-3 to TRBJ2-2; the D is unclear. CDR1 and CDR2 (germline): LGHNA, YSLEER. The ends were cut back, 0 bases at V and 1 base at J, with 3 bases in the middle. This CDR3 region has 14 residues.

This clone was recorded once. The rearrangement links TRBV7-6 to TRBJ1-1, with 9 bases that match TRBD1. Germline CDR1 and CDR2: SGHVS and FNYEAQ. Trimming took 1 base from V and 5 from J; bases not matched to a gene: 8. This CDR3 is 16 amino acids long. The CDR3 protein is CASSLDPDRGWTEAFF. DNA of the CDR3: TGTGCCAGCAGCTTAGATCCGGACAGGGGTTGGACTGAAGCTTTCTTT.

The table lists this clone with a few counts. The genes are TRBV5-6 and TRBJ1-2; no clear D gene. This CDR3 is 12 amino acids long. V was trimmed by 2 bases and J by 8 bases, leaving 10 bases between them. Per germline, CDR1 SGHDT and CDR2 YYEEEE. The CDR3 sequence is CASSFPRGGYTF. CDR3 bases: TGTGCCAGCAGCTTCCCGCGAGGAGGCTACACCTTC.

The chain has TRBV9 and TRBJ2-3; D is ambiguous. V was trimmed by 0 bases and J by 2 bases, leaving 10 bases between them. This CDR3 has 15 residues. The germline gives CDR1 SGDLS, CDR2 YYNGEE. The CDR3: CASSVEAGTTDTQYF. CDR3 DNA: TGTGCCAGCAGCGTAGAAGCAGGCACCACAGATACGCAGTATTTT.

The rearrangement uses TRBV13 and TRBJ2-1; perhaps TRBD2 as D (7 bases). Trimming stripped 5 bases from V and 5 bases from J, with 16 bases between. The CDR3 loop spans 15 amino acids. Germline assignment: CDR1 PRHDT and CDR2 FYEKMQ (reference sequence). The CDR3 sequence is CASSTRWGGHNEQFF. The DNA of the CDR3 is TGTGCCAGCAGCACGCGTTGGGGGGGCCACAATGAGCAGTTCTTC.

The chain recombines TRBV2 with TRBJ1-2; D is perhaps TRBD1 (5 bases). The CDR3 consists of 16 residues. V shed 2 bases and J shed 8 bases, with 21 bases lying between them. Per germline, CDR1 SNHLY and CDR2 FYNNEI. The CDR3 coding sequence is TGTGCCAGCAGTGAAACTCACCAGACAGCTTCTATGGGCTACACCTTC. It codes for CASSETHQTASMGYTF.

V is TRBV6-5 and J is TRBJ2-5, with 11 bases matching TRBD2. This CDR3 comprises 15 residues. Per germline, CDR1 MNHEY and CDR2 SVGAGI. Losses at the gene ends were 6 bases for V and 5 bases for J; bases not matched to a gene: 8. The CDR3 sequence is CASSRSGGAVETQYF. CDR3 nucleotides: TGTGCCAGCAGCCGTAGCGGGGGGGCGGTCGAGACCCAGTACTTC.

This sequence joins TRBV4-3 and TRBJ2-1, with D possibly matching TRBD2 (7 bases). The CDR3 spans 13 residues. With 4 bases removed from V and 10 bases from J, the gap between germline ends came to 14 bases. The V gene's germline CDR1 is LGHNA and CDR2 YSLEER. This CDR3 is CASSPARGGEQFF. The DNA of the CDR3 is TGCGCCAGCAGCCCGGCGAGGGGGGGAGAGCAGTTCTTC.

CDR3 DNA sequence: TGCGCCAGCAGCCCGGGAGTCGGACTAGTAGAGACCCAGTACTTC. Amino acid sequence: CASSPGVGLVETQYF. The chain combines TRBV5-1 with TRBJ2-5, with 7 nucleotides matching TRBD2. Germline CDR1 SGHRS, CDR2 YFSETQ. The CDR3 length is 15 residues. Losses at the gene ends were 4 bases for V and 4 bases for J; bases not matched to a gene: 10.

The genes are TRBV2 and TRBJ2-1; TRBD2 matches at 9 bases. The CDR3 spans 15 residues. The germline V gene has CDR1 SNHLY and CDR2 FYNNEI. With 8 bases clipped from V and 2 bases from J, the junction kept 7 bases outside the gene matches. The chain's CDR3 is CASFGGGATYNEQFF. As DNA, the CDR3 is TGTGCCAGCTTCGGCGGGGGGGCCACCTACAATGAGCAGTTCTTC.

The V call is TRBV7-8, the J call TRBJ1-5; D may be TRBD1 (6 bases). The CDR3 contains 16 residues. Germline CDR1 is SGHVS and CDR2 is FQNEAQ. Trimming stripped 1 base from V and 0 bases from J, with 10 bases between. The CDR3 nucleotides read TGTGCCAGCAGCTTAGTGGGGGCGAGTAGCAATCAGCCCCAGCATTTT. It translates to CASSLVGASSNQPQHF.

The V and J genes are TRBV9 and TRBJ2-2, with D tentatively TRBD2 (6 bases). Trimming pared 3 bases from V and 4 bases from J, leaving 16 bases between. Germline assignment: CDR1 SGDLS and CDR2 YYNGEE. The CDR3 has 16 residues. The CDR3 DNA reads as TGTGCCAGCAGCGCCCGACTCGGAGCGGGCACCGGGGAGCTGTTTTTT. As protein: CASSARLGAGTGELFF. The full variable domain, completed using reference TRBV9 and TRBJ2-2, is DSGVTQTPKHLITATGQRVTLRCSPRSGDLSVYWYQQSLDQGLQFLIQYYNGEERAKGNILERFSAQQFPDLHSELNLSSLELGDSALYFCASSARLGAGTGELFFGEGSRLTVL.

This sequence joins TRBV4-3 and TRBJ2-2; TRBD2 matches at 11 bases. V dropped 0 bases and J dropped 6; count of bases not matched to a gene: 9. This CDR3 contains 18 residues. In germline, CDR1 is LGHNA, CDR2 YSLEER. The CDR3 DNA follows: TGCGCCAGCAGCCAAGATCGTCTAGCGGGGGGTTTTCCCGGGGAGCTGTTTTTT. It encodes CASSQDRLAGGFPGELFF.

The genes are TRBV2 and TRBJ2-7; 7 bases fit TRBD1. V lost 5 bases, J lost 2 bases, and 9 bases stayed unmatched. This CDR3 spans 15 amino acids. CDR1 and CDR2 (germline): SNHLY, FYNNEI. The CDR3 sequence: CASSTTTGTAYEQYF. The CDR3 DNA follows: TGTGCCAGCAGTACTACAACCGGGACAGCCTACGAGCAGTACTTC.

This chain uses TRBV2 with TRBJ2-3; 9 bases map to TRBD1. The V gene end was trimmed by 0 bases and the J gene end by 3 bases; junction bases not matched to a gene: 7. CDR3 length equals 17 residues. Germline V lookup: CDR1 SNHLY, CDR2 FYNNEI. The CDR3 loop is CASSEAESGTGTDTQYF. In DNA, the CDR3 is TGTGCCAGCAGTGAAGCGGAATCCGGGACAGGGACAGATACGCAGTATTTT.

The genes are TRBV5-6 and TRBJ1-4; a possible D gene is TRBD1 (5 bases). Trimming stripped 1 base from V and 8 bases from J, with 24 bases between. The germline V gene encodes CDR1 SGHDT and CDR2 YYEEEE. The CDR3 totals 18 residues. CDR3 nucleotide sequence: TGTGCCAGCAGCTTGTCGCCGGGTCAGGGCATCGCGGGGGAAAAACTGTTTTTT. This translates into CASSLSPGQGIAGEKLFF.

This chain uses TRBV11-3 with TRBJ2-6; TRBD2 is a possible D gene (6 bases). Trimming removed 5 bases at V and 0 bases at J, with 14 bases between. Germline CDR1 and CDR2: SGHNT and YENEEA. The CDR3 sequence is 17 residues long. The chain's CDR3 is CASSPRAGGSGANVLTF. In DNA form, the CDR3 reads TGTGCCAGCAGCCCGAGGGCCGGGGGCTCTGGGGCCAACGTCCTGACTTTC.

V usage is TRBV30 and J usage is TRBJ1-2; 10 bases agree with TRBD1. CDR1 and CDR2 (germline): GTSNPN, SVGIG (reference sequence). The CDR3 totals 15 residues. Germline trimming cut 2 bases from V and 4 bases from J; bases unmatched to any gene: 7. CDR3 nucleotides: TGTGCCTGGAGTCCTGGGACAGGGGCTTTCTATGGCTACACCTTC. This encodes CAWSPGTGAFYGYTF.

This clone has only one observation. The chain is built from TRBV5-1 and TRBJ2-7, with D unclear. Germline CDR1 reads SGHRS; CDR2 reads YFSETQ. This CDR3 spans 16 amino acids. The V and J ends lost 6 bases and 2 bases respectively, with 21 bases between them. The CDR3 nucleotides read TGCGCCAGCACCTATCGATTGACGGGTACTGCCTACGAGCAGTACTTC. Translating gives CASTYRLTGTAYEQYF.

The gene calls are TRBV5-1 and TRBJ2-7, with TRBD1 matching over 8 bases. Germline V gives CDR1 SGHRS, CDR2 YFSETQ. CDR3 length equals 16 residues. J lost 5 bases, V lost 4 bases, and 14 bases had no gene match. CDR3 in amino acids: CASSPLGQGVSHEQYF. CDR3 bases: TGCGCCAGCAGCCCTCTTGGACAGGGAGTTTCACACGAGCAGTACTTC.

V usage is TRBV28 and J usage is TRBJ2-3; no clear D gene. The CDR3 is made up of 13 amino acids. The V end was cut by 3 bases, the J end by 4 bases, with 8 bases between. Per the germline V gene, CDR1 is MDHEN and CDR2 is SYDVKM. CDR3: CASSLSDSDTQYF. CDR3 DNA: TGTGCCAGCAGTTTGTCAGACTCAGATACGCAGTATTTT.

J is TRBJ2-3 and V is TRBV12-5, with unresolved D. Between the trimmed V and J ends, which lost 0 bases and 2 bases, there was a span of 6 bases. The CDR3 has 14 residues. The V gene's germline CDR1 is LGHNT and CDR2 FRNRAP. As DNA, the CDR3 is TGTGCTAGTGGTTTGGTACAAACCACAGATACGCAGTATTTT. This encodes CASGLVQTTDTQYF.

The chain recombines TRBV6-6 with TRBJ1-1; 7 positions match TRBD1. The V segment lost 2 bases and the J segment 4 bases; nucleotides outside the gene matches: 4. The germline V gene has CDR1 MNHNY and CDR2 SVGAGI (reference sequence). This CDR3 is built from 14 residues. The CDR3 is CASSYEGAFTEAFF. Written as DNA, the CDR3 is TGTGCCAGCAGTTACGAGGGGGCATTCACTGAAGCTTTCTTT.

This clone was observed once. V gene TRBV19 combines with J gene TRBJ1-5; D ambiguous. Per the germline V gene, CDR1 is LNHDA and CDR2 is SQIVND (reference sequence). This CDR3 comprises 13 residues. Between the trimmed V and J ends, which lost 3 bases and 7 bases, there was a span of 10 bases. This CDR3 reads CASSIHRGQPQHF. In nucleotides, the CDR3 is TGTGCCAGTAGTATTCATCGGGGACAGCCCCAGCATTTT.

The genes are TRBV28 and TRBJ1-5, with D unresolved. Germline CDR1 and CDR2: MDHEN and SYDVKM. CDR3 size: 14 residues. V lost 5 bases to trimming and J lost 1 base, with 9 bases between them. CDR3 in DNA: TGTGCCAGCAGTCCCCCGGGGAGCAATCAGCCCCAGCATTTT. Translation gives CASSPPGSNQPQHF.